One and the same sample provided the 19 T cell receptor beta chains below, sequenced in a study of blood T cell repertoires in COVID-19 (dated by TCRdb to between 2020 and 2021). The receptor library was made with the immunoSEQ multiplex PCR assay. The clones in this table, taken by TCRdb from immuneACCESS, are in-frame only. Not every clone is retained; where verified, under half of the shortfall comes from an unresolved V gene, and the cause of the rest is unknown. For this sample there are under 95,000 clones; more than 85% appear just once. The top ten constitute 2.5% to 3% of the sample. The sequenced sample consisted of peripheral blood. These receptors all stem from a man between 45 and 60 years old with COVID-19, enrolled during active disease.

This clone has only a few counts. V usage is TRBV5-1 and J usage is TRBJ2-5, with 9 bases lining up with TRBD2. Per the germline V gene, CDR1 is SGHRS and CDR2 is YFSETQ. The CDR3 consists of 15 residues. Trimming at V came to 1 base and at J to 0 bases, leaving 1 base not matched to a gene. CDR3 sequence: CASSLTSGYQETQYF. CDR3 DNA: TGCGCCAGCAGCTTGACTAGCGGGTACCAAGAGACCCAGTACTTC.

V and J are TRBV5-4 and TRBJ2-7, with TRBD2 matching 11 bases. V was pared by 3 bases and J by 4 bases, with 9 bases of the junction left unmatched. The CDR3 extends over 16 amino acids. The V gene's germline CDR1 is SGHNT and CDR2 YYREEE (reference sequence). In nucleotides, the CDR3 is TGTGCCAGCAGCTCTGGAGGTAGCGGGAGGGTGTACGAGCAGTACTTC. Translation: CASSSGGSGRVYEQYF.

This chain joins TRBV4-3 and TRBJ1-3; D possibly corresponds to TRBD1 (5 bases). Germline V gives CDR1 LGHNA, CDR2 YSLEER. The CDR3 has 17 residues. With 0 bases removed from V and 0 bases from J, the gap between germline ends came to 12 bases. The CDR3 is CASSQDATAFSGNTIYF. CDR3 bases: TGCGCCAGCAGCCAAGACGCGACAGCCTTCTCTGGAAACACCATATATTTT.

This chain uses TRBV6-5 with TRBJ1-1; tentative D call: TRBD1 (6 bases). V gave up 5 bases and J gave up 1 base, with 14 bases separating them. Looked up from germline, CDR1 is MNHEY and CDR2 is SVGAGI. CDR3 size: 15 residues. Here the CDR3 DNA reads TGTGCCAGCAGTCGCAGGACAGAGACGAACACTGAAGCTTTCTTT. Encoded protein: CASSRRTETNTEAFF.

CDR3 sequence: CSVLSGNEKLFF. DNA of the CDR3: TGCAGCGTTCTTTCGGGGAATGAAAAACTGTTTTTT. The gene calls are TRBV29-1 and TRBJ1-4, with unresolved D. Trimming cost V 5 bases and J 5 bases, with 9 bases left between them. The CDR3 spans 12 residues. CDR1 and CDR2 from the germline V gene are SQVTM and ANQGSEA.

As to this clone: A read error may account for a junction end that differs from germline. This chain links TRBV19 with TRBJ2-2, with TRBD2 matching 7 bases. This CDR3 is built from 14 residues. Germline CDR1 and CDR2: LNHDA and SQIVND (reference sequence). The CDR3 here is CASISSGNPGELFF. The CDR3 DNA reads as TGTGCCAGTATATCCAGCGGGAACCCCGGGGAGCTGTTTTTT.

The chain recombines TRBV9 with TRBJ2-1, with 7 bases matching TRBD1. Germline values: CDR1 SGDLS, CDR2 YYNGEE. Trimming removed 0 bases from V and 5 bases from J; junction bases left unmatched: 5. The CDR3 contains 15 residues. CDR3 sequence (DNA): TGTGCCAGCAGCGTAGAGGGGGCGCCAGACAATGAGCAGTTCTTC. It codes for CASSVEGAPDNEQFF.

The CDR3 region has the DNA TGCGCCAGCAGCTTGGCGGGACAGGGGTCCAAAAACATTCAGTACTTC. Its translation is CASSLAGQGSKNIQYF. The rearrangement joins TRBV5-1 to TRBJ2-4, with 10 bases that match TRBD1. The CDR3 has 16 amino acids. Germline trimming cut 0 bases from V and 2 bases from J; bases unmatched to any gene: 2. The germline CDR1 and CDR2 sequences are SGHRS and YFSETQ.

The chain has TRBV7-9 and TRBJ2-7, with 7 bases matching TRBD2. The V gene's germline CDR1 is SEHNR and CDR2 FQNEAQ (reference sequence). This CDR3 spans 13 amino acids. V gave up 9 bases and J gave up 0 bases; unmatched junction bases: 5. CDR3 loop: CASGTGGSYEQYF. As DNA, the CDR3 is TGTGCCAGTGGGACGGGGGGCTCCTACGAGCAGTACTTC.

The CDR3 reads CASRLGTSDRNEQFF. In DNA form, the CDR3 reads TGTGCCAGCAGGCTAGGGACTAGCGATCGTAATGAGCAGTTCTTC. The chain couples TRBV9 to TRBJ2-1; 10 nucleotides line up with TRBD2. V lost 5 bases to trimming and J lost 7 bases; unmatched junction nucleotides: 9. The germline gives CDR1 SGDLS, CDR2 YYNGEE. This CDR3 spans 15 amino acids.

This CDR3 reads CASSRLAEYTGELFF. CDR3 nucleotide sequence: TGCGCCAGCAGTCGACTAGCGGAGTACACCGGGGAGCTGTTTTTT. V usage is TRBV10-2 and J usage is TRBJ2-2, with 9 bases lining up with TRBD2. The CDR3 is 15 amino acids. The junction had 4 bases not matched to a gene; V was cut back by 5 bases and J by 3 bases. In germline, CDR1 is WSHSY, CDR2 SAAADI.

The V gene is TRBV19, the J gene TRBJ1-5, with 7 bases fitting TRBD1. Germline V gives CDR1 LNHDA, CDR2 SQIVND (reference sequence). V trimming: 6 bases; J trimming: 4 bases; junction bases outside the gene matches: 15. This CDR3 region has 17 residues. DNA of the CDR3: TGTGCCAGTAGCCTTCAAGAGGGACAGACACGGAATCAGCCCCAGCATTTT. Its translation is CASSLQEGQTRNQPQHF. The full variable domain, with the rest looked up from reference TRBV19 and TRBJ1-5, is DGGITQSPKYLFRKEGQNVTLSCEQNLNHDAMYWYRQDPGQGLRLIYYSQIVNDFQKGDIAEGYSVSREKKESFPLTVTSAQKNPTAFYLCASSLQEGQTRNQPQHFGDGTRLSIL.

The genes are TRBV30 and TRBJ2-1, with 8 bases that match TRBD1. The junction had 11 bases not matched to a gene; V was cut back by 0 bases and J by 4 bases. The CDR3 runs to 17 residues. Germline V gene lookup returns CDR1 GTSNPN and CDR2 SVGIG (reference sequence). The CDR3 sequence is CAWSVLGPGQEYNEQFF. CDR3 in DNA: TGTGCCTGGAGTGTACTGGGTCCGGGACAGGAGTACAATGAGCAGTTCTTC.

The chain joins TRBV28 to TRBJ1-5; 9 bases are a match to TRBD1. This CDR3 is 14 amino acids long. Germline V lookup: CDR1 MDHEN, CDR2 SYDVKM. The V gene end was trimmed by 4 bases and the J gene end by 4 bases; junction bases not matched to a gene: 2. The CDR3 region has the DNA TGTGCCAGCAGTTCCGGACAGGGGAATCAGCCCCAGCATTTT. It specifies CASSSGQGNQPQHF.

The chain recombines TRBV6-5 with TRBJ1-1, with 8 bases matching TRBD1. The CDR3 is 13 amino acids. Germline V lookup: CDR1 MNHEY, CDR2 SVGAGI. Trimming at V came to 10 bases and at J to 4 bases, leaving 8 bases not matched to a gene. The CDR3 region is CATARGPSTEAFF. CDR3 in DNA: TGTGCCACAGCCAGGGGGCCGAGCACTGAAGCTTTCTTT.

V and J are TRBV5-1 and TRBJ1-1; 8 bases are a match to TRBD1. The V gene end was trimmed by 6 bases and the J gene end by 0 bases; junction bases not matched to a gene: 13. Per germline, CDR1 SGHRS and CDR2 YFSETQ. The CDR3 covers 17 residues. CDR3 residues: CASIGFSGTGLNTEAFF. CDR3 nucleotides: TGCGCCAGCATCGGATTCAGCGGGACAGGCCTGAACACTGAAGCTTTCTTT.

V gene TRBV2 combines with J gene TRBJ2-7; the match to TRBD2 covers 7 bases. CDR3 size: 14 residues. Trimming cost V 4 bases and J 6 bases; bases outside gene matches: 9. Germline V gene sequence: CDR1 SNHLY, CDR2 FYNNEI. The DNA of the CDR3 is TGTGCCAGCAGTGTAAAAGCGGGAATTACCGAGCAGTACTTC. This codes for CASSVKAGITEQYF.

The chain links TRBV7-2 to TRBJ1-2; TRBD1 aligns across 7 bases. Germline V gives CDR1 SGHTA, CDR2 FQGNSA. The CDR3 loop spans 14 amino acids. J lost 2 bases, V lost 6 bases, and 6 bases had no gene match. The CDR3 sequence: CASSSRTGNYGYTF. For the CDR3, the DNA is TGTGCCAGCAGTTCACGGACAGGAAACTATGGCTACACCTTC.

The chain uses TRBV7-9 and TRBJ2-1, with 11 positions matching TRBD2. Germline V gene sequence: CDR1 SEHNR, CDR2 FQNEAQ (reference sequence). There are 16 residues in the CDR3. The J segment lost 8 bases and the V segment lost 1 base, leaving 7 bases of the junction unmatched. CDR3 sequence: CASSLGLAGSQDEQFF. The CDR3 DNA reads TGTGCCAGCAGCTTAGGACTAGCGGGAAGTCAGGATGAGCAGTTCTTC. Together with reference TRBV7-9 and TRBJ2-1, the CDR3 gives the full variable domain: DTGVSQNPRHKITKRGQNVTFRCDPISEHNRLYWYRQTLGQGPEFLTYFQNEAQLEKSRLLSDRFSAERPKGSFSTLEIQRTEQGDSAMYLCASSLGLAGSQDEQFFGPGTRLTVL.